This T cell receptor beta chain was identified in a study of blood T cell repertoires in COVID-19. The CDR3 is 13 residues long. V dropped 2 bases and J dropped 5 bases, with 10 bases sitting between them. Germline loops: CDR1 SGDLS, CDR2 YYNGEE. Repertoires were generated with immunoSEQ multiplex PCR, while TCRdb's copy carries only in-frame clones and drops some. The sample records a few hundred thousand clones, about 87% being singletons. In terms of age and location, participants ranged from about 18 to 100 years and lived in about two dozen US areas. Self-reported history from a screening survey and questionnaire set each donor's cohort.

This TCR came from a woman aged 45-59 years who had recovered from COVID-19. The V and J genes are TRBV9 and TRBJ1-1, with no clear D. The sequenced sample consisted of PBMCs or T cells enriched from blood (not recorded which). The CDR3 reads CASSVFAETEAFF. CDR3 DNA sequence: TGTGCCAGCAGCGTGTTCGCAGAAACTGAAGCTTTCTTT.